This TCR beta chain originates from a study of response to subunit inactivated influenza vaccine. Germline V gives CDR1 MNHEY, CDR2 SMNVEV (reference sequence). The CDR3 is 20 amino acids. Trimming took 2 bases from V and 6 from J, leaving 28 bases between them. General observations from the study: Few additional T cells are recruited per seasonal influenza vaccination, authors suggested.

TCRdb redid the calling of the RT-PCR reads with MiXCR, one entry per CDR3 protein. The profile covers roughly 180,000 distinct CDR3 sequences, with approximately 9.2% appearing a single time and roughly a tenth taken by the ten largest. Details on this clonotype: Its antigen is not identified.

This clonotype originated in a middle-aged man who received an inactivated influenza vaccine. Sample: non-naive T cells sorted from PBMCs, taken on the day of vaccination. This sequence joins TRBV27 and TRBJ1-4; D is possibly TRBD1 (5 bases). Here the CDR3 reads CASSLRRPLSSGAPHEKLFF. The CDR3 nucleotides read TGTGCCAGCAGTTTACGCCGGCCTCTTTCTTCCGGGGCCCCTCATGAAAAACTGTTTTTT.